This is a list of T cell receptor beta chains from one sample in a study of T cell repertoires and HLA-DP antigens. Their cognate antigens are unknown. TCRdb keeps only in-frame clones here, not all; method: immunoSEQ multiplex PCR. The sample lists over 100,000 clones; almost 95% were seen once. Sequenced: CD4+ T cells from PBMCs. These receptor sequences come from a young woman in good health and CMV-seronegative. Both conserved end residues are part of each CDR3. Each record gives: V gene, D gene, CDR3 length, J gene, CDR3 DNA, CDR3 protein. D genes are given only for firm matches.

>TRBV27|NA|15|TRBJ1-6
TGTGCCAGCAGTCCAAGTGACTCCTATAATTCACCCCTCCACTTT
CASSPSDSYNSPLHF
>TRBV18|TRBD1|15|TRBJ1-6
TGTGCCAGCTCACCCACGACAGGGTTTAATTCACCCCTCCACTTT
CASSPTTGFNSPLHF
>TRBV10-3|NA|16|TRBJ1-3
TGTGCCATCAAGGGGGGCGGACTCCCTTCAGGAAACACCATATATTTT
CAIKGGGLPSGNTIYF
>TRBV30|NA|13|TRBJ1-2
TGTGCCTGGTACAGGGCTGGAGGGTATGGCTACACCTTC
CAWYRAGGYGYTF
>TRBV7-9|TRBD1|14|TRBJ1-2
TGTGCCAGCAGAGAGACAGGGGTGAGCTATGGCTACACCTTC
CASRETGVSYGYTF
>TRBV2|NA|14|TRBJ1-4
TGTGCCAGCAGTGACGGGGTTGCTAATGAAAAACTGTTTTTT
CASSDGVANEKLFF
>TRBV28|NA|14|TRBJ2-6
TGTGCCAGCAGTTCTTTGCGAGGGGCCAACGTCCTGACTTTC
CASSSLRGANVLTF
>TRBV16|NA|15|TRBJ2-3
TGTGCCAGCAGCCAATGGGGACGTAGCACAGATACGCAGTATTTT
CASSQWGRSTDTQYF
>TRBV4-3|TRBD1|16|TRBJ2-5
TGCGCCAGCAGCCAAGATGCGGGACAGGGAGGGGAGACCCAGTACTTC
CASSQDAGQGGETQYF
>TRBV7-8|NA|17|TRBJ2-4
TGTGCCAGCAGCTCAGTCTTATTCCCAGTCGGCAAAAACATTCAGTACTTC
CASSSVLFPVGKNIQYF
>TRBV7-3|TRBD2|16|TRBJ2-3
TGTGCCAGCAGCTTATCGGCTAGCGGCCAGGGAGATACGCAGTATTTT
CASSLSASGQGDTQYF
>TRBV6-6|TRBD2|16|TRBJ2-3
TGTGCCAGCAGCCCCAATCTAGCGGGGGTCACAGATACGCAGTATTTT
CASSPNLAGVTDTQYF
>TRBV2|TRBD1|13|TRBJ2-1
TGTGCCAGCACCGGGACAGCCTACAATGAGCAGTTCTTC
CASTGTAYNEQFF
>TRBV28|NA|15|TRBJ2-2
TGTGCCAGCGGATCAACAGGGCCGAACACCGGGGAGCTGTTTTTT
CASGSTGPNTGELFF
>TRBV5-1|NA|12|TRBJ1-4
TGCGCCAGCACGTTGAGGGGTGAAAAACTGTTTTTT
CASTLRGEKLFF
>TRBV28|NA|15|TRBJ1-6
TGTGCCAGCAAAACAGCGAGCTCCTATAATTCACCCCTCCACTTT
CASKTASSYNSPLHF
>TRBV4-1|TRBD2|14|TRBJ2-5
TGCGCCAGCAGCCAGGGTATAGCGGGAACGACCCAGTACTTC
CASSQGIAGTTQYF
>TRBV25-1|NA|17|TRBJ2-5
TGTGCCAGCAGTGAATTGACTGGACAGTACACGAAAGAGACCCAGTACTTC
CASSELTGQYTKETQYF
>TRBV5-5|NA|15|TRBJ1-3
TGTGCCAGCACCGAACCTCCGAGCTCTGGAAACACCATATATTTT
CASTEPPSSGNTIYF
>TRBV7-9|NA|13|TRBJ1-1
TGTGCCAGCAGCTTGGGACAGAACACTGAAGCTTTCTTT
CASSLGQNTEAFF
>TRBV7-2|NA|12|TRBJ1-2
TGTGCCAGCAGCAGGACAGACTATGGCTACACCTTC
CASSRTDYGYTF
>TRBV6-5|TRBD1|14|TRBJ1-2
TGTGCCAGCAGTTACGGGACAGGGGGGTATGGCTACACCTTC
CASSYGTGGYGYTF
>TRBV18|NA|16|TRBJ1-3
TGTGCCAGCTCACGCACGGGACCAACACAGGTTGACACCATATATTTT
CASSRTGPTQVDTIYF
>TRBV7-9|TRBD1|19|TRBJ2-3
TGTGCCAGCAGCTTAGCGGGGACAGGGGGCTTATCAAGCACAGATACGCAGTATTTT
CASSLAGTGGLSSTDTQYF
>TRBV4-1|NA|15|TRBJ2-7
TGCGCCAGCAGCCAAGTTCTTATGAGGGTGGGGGAGCAGTACTTC
CASSQVLMRVGEQYF
>TRBV5-1|NA|15|TRBJ2-2
TGCGCCAGCAGCTTTACAGGGTTTGGGACCGGGGAGCTGTTTTTT
CASSFTGFGTGELFF
>TRBV5-6|TRBD2|19|TRBJ2-5
TGTGCCAGCAGCTTGAGGCTAATCGGGACTAGCGGGGGGAAATGGACCCAGTACTTC
CASSLRLIGTSGGKWTQYF
>TRBV29-1|TRBD1|13|TRBJ2-1
TGCAGCGTCCAGGGGGATCCCTACAATGAGCAGTTCTTC
CSVQGDPYNEQFF